One sample yielded the 18 T cell receptor beta chains listed below, sequenced in a study of breast tumors, draining lymph nodes, adjacent tissues. MiXCR, run by TCRdb on the multiplex PCR reads, gives a single entry per CDR3 protein. Among roughly 260,000 distinct CDR3 sequences listed, around 30% were seen once. Breast cancer patients provided tissue from their axillary draining lymph nodes. Sequencing was performed on axillary lymph node tissue. These receptor sequences come from a female donor with breast cancer. Some clones in this sample may be carry-over from other donors' samples.

The rearrangement joins TRBV6-1 to TRBJ2-3, with D possibly matching TRBD2 (6 bases). Germline loops: CDR1 MNHNS, CDR2 SASEGT. CDR3 size: 16 residues. V lost 3 bases, J lost 6 bases, and 19 bases lay in between. This CDR3 reads CASSDPLRLDADTQYF. The CDR3 DNA follows: TGTGCCAGCAGTGATCCTTTGAGACTAGATGCCGATACGCAGTATTTT.

Worth noting for this clonotype: Possible read error: a much larger clone is one base away. The rearrangement joins TRBV4-3 to TRBJ2-2, with TRBD2 identical over 9 bases. CDR1 LGHNA and CDR2 YSLEER come from the germline V gene. The CDR3 extends over 16 amino acids. The CDR3 DNA reads TGCGCCAGCAGCCAAGAGCCAGCGGGGGGTACCGGGGAGCTGTTGTTT. It translates to CASSQEPAGGTGELLF.

The chain has TRBV27 and TRBJ2-2; the match to TRBD2 covers 10 bases. The trim removed 8 bases at V and 7 bases at J, leaving 16 bases unmatched. CDR3 length: 17 residues. Per the germline V gene, CDR1 is MNHEY and CDR2 is SMNVEV (reference sequence). CDR3 DNA: TGTGCCAGCGTTCCTAGGGTAGCGGGAGGTCAGAACGGGGAGCTGTTTTTT. Translation: CASVPRVAGGQNGELFF.

This clonotype was observed a few times. The J gene is TRBJ2-1, the V gene TRBV5-4, with 10 bases lining up with TRBD2. Per germline, CDR1 SGHNT and CDR2 YYREEE (reference sequence). The CDR3 runs to 17 residues. The J segment lost 1 base and the V segment lost 0 bases, leaving 4 bases of the junction unmatched. The CDR3, as DNA: TGTGCCAGCAGCTTGGCCACTAGCGGGAAGTCCTACAATGAGCAGTTCTTC. Amino acid sequence: CASSLATSGKSYNEQFF.

Notes on this clonotype: The CDR3 ends on some other residue instead of the conserved phenylalanine or tryptophan, so this is likely a read error. The chain joins TRBV11-3 to TRBJ2-1, with 11 bases identical to TRBD2. This CDR3 is built from 17 residues. Unmatched junction bases numbered 6, after V lost 0 bases and J lost 5 bases. Germline V gives CDR1 SGHNT, CDR2 YENEEA. CDR3 DNA sequence: TGTGCCAGCAGCTTAGAAGTTATACTAGCGGGAGACAATGAGCAGTTCCTC. It is translated as CASSLEVILAGDNEQFL.

On this clonotype itself: Just one base apart from a much larger clone, this may be a read error. The chain carries TRBV30 and TRBJ1-2; unclear D gene. Germline assignment: CDR1 GTSNPN and CDR2 SVGIG (reference sequence). This CDR3 is 13 amino acids long. The CDR3 DNA reads TGTGTCTGGATGCCTCGGGCAGTGTATGGCTACACCTTC. Translated: CVWMPRAVYGYTF.

This clonotype appeared a few times. The V and J genes are TRBV2 and TRBJ2-7, with 7 bases lining up with TRBD2. This CDR3 has 15 amino acids. Germline lookup yields CDR1 SNHLY and CDR2 FYNNEI. Germline trimming cut 8 bases from V and 2 bases from J; bases unmatched to any gene: 12. CDR3: CASQQCGGPTYEQYF. For the CDR3, the DNA is TGTGCCAGCCAACAATGCGGGGGACCCACCTACGAGCAGTACTTC.

This clonotype was found many times. The rearrangement links TRBV20-1 to TRBJ2-7; 9 positions agree with TRBD1. The CDR3 sequence is 12 residues long. V was clipped by 6 bases and J by 3 bases; unmatched bases: 3. Germline lookup yields CDR1 DFQATT and CDR2 SNEGSKA (reference sequence). CDR3 region: CSATDRGYEQYF. The CDR3 DNA reads as TGCAGTGCCACGGACAGGGGCTACGAGCAGTACTTC.

As for this clonotype: A much larger clone differs by one base, so this may be a read error. V and J are TRBV20-1 and TRBJ2-1; 8 bases are a match to TRBD1. CDR1 DFQATT and CDR2 SNEGSKA come from the germline V gene (reference sequence). This CDR3 comprises 15 residues. Trimming at V came to 3 bases and at J to 6 bases, leaving 10 bases not matched to a gene. CDR3 sequence: CSASPTTGVSNEQFF. Here the CDR3 DNA reads TGCAGTGCTAGCCCCACGACAGGGGTCTCCAATGAGCAGTTCTTC.

This clonotype was detected ten times or more. The CDR3 DNA reads TGTGCCAGCAGTGAGATGCAGGTAGTAGGCTATGGCTACACCTTC. Its protein is CASSEMQVVGYGYTF. This chain joins TRBV6-1 and TRBJ1-2; no definite D call. Germline loops: CDR1 MNHNS, CDR2 SASEGT. CDR3 size: 15 residues. Between the trimmed V and J ends, which lost 3 bases and 4 bases, there was a span of 15 bases.

This clonotype came up many times. This rearrangement joins TRBV5-1 to TRBJ2-5, with 9 bases aligning to TRBD2. Germline CDR1 SGHRS, CDR2 YFSETQ. V was pared by 0 bases and J by 2 bases, with 5 bases of the junction left unmatched. This CDR3 is 16 amino acids long. CDR3 amino acids: CASSLGGLAPQETQYF. In DNA form, the CDR3 reads TGCGCCAGCAGCTTGGGAGGACTAGCGCCACAAGAGACCCAGTACTTC.

This chain joins TRBV5-1 and TRBJ1-6; D not resolved. V shed 7 bases and J shed 6 bases, with 11 bases lying between them. Germline lookup yields CDR1 SGHRS and CDR2 YFSETQ. This CDR3 has 13 amino acids. The CDR3 nucleotides read TGCGCCAGCCCCGGGTGGTGTAATTCACCCCTCCACTTT. This codes for CASPGWCNSPLHF.

Many counts were recorded for this clonotype. The CDR3 loop reads CASSLKTGQGTGELFF. CDR3 DNA: TGTGCCAGCAGCTTAAAGACGGGACAGGGGACCGGGGAGCTGTTTTTT. The chain uses TRBV7-2 and TRBJ2-2, with 10 bases identical to TRBD1. This CDR3 is built from 16 residues. With V trimmed by 2 bases and J by 5 bases, 5 bases remained unmatched. Germline CDR1 SGHTA, CDR2 FQGNSA.

With regard to this clonotype: The CDR3 ends on some other residue instead of the conserved phenylalanine or tryptophan, so this is likely a read error. The genes are TRBV2 and TRBJ2-1, with 7 bases identical to TRBD2. CDR1 is SNHLY, CDR2 FYNNEI, per germline. Germline trimming cut 3 bases from V and 9 bases from J; bases unmatched to any gene: 8. The CDR3 loop spans 14 amino acids. DNA for the CDR3: TGTGCCAGCAGTGAGGGGGGGACGCGGAGTGAGCAGTTCTAC. It is translated as CASSEGGTRSEQFY.

V usage is TRBV6-2 or TRBV6-3 and J usage is TRBJ2-1; D gene uncertain. Germline assignment: CDR1 MNHEY and CDR2 SVGEGT. This CDR3 comprises 11 residues. V lost 5 bases and J lost 7, with 6 bases in between. The CDR3 DNA follows: TGTGCCAGCAGTCTATTGAATGAGCAGTTCTTC. This translates into CASSLLNEQFF.

This clonotype was observed at least ten times. The CDR3 coding sequence is TGTGCCAGCAGCCATGGCAGGCCGAACACCGGGGAGCTGTTTTTT. Its protein is CASSHGRPNTGELFF. V is TRBV14 and J is TRBJ2-2; D gene ambiguous. Germline loops: CDR1 SGHDN, CDR2 FVKESK. The CDR3 runs 15 residues. V shed 3 bases and J shed 0 bases, with 8 bases lying between them.

The V call is TRBV7-3, the J call TRBJ1-1; 8 bases fit TRBD1. V gave up 5 bases and J gave up 4 bases; unmatched junction bases: 9. CDR1 is SGHTA, CDR2 FQGTGA, per germline. The CDR3 runs to 15 residues. DNA of the CDR3: TGTGCCAGCAGCGTAGGGACAGGCGACGGCACTGAAGCTTTCTTT. Encoded protein: CASSVGTGDGTEAFF.

The chain is built from TRBV29-1 and TRBJ2-7; D tentatively reads TRBD1 or TRBD2 (6 bases each). The CDR3 is made up of 12 amino acids. Germline V gene data show CDR1 as SQVTM and CDR2 as ANQGSEA. Trimming took off 8 bases at V and 0 bases at J, with 11 bases between the two ends. CDR3 in DNA: TGCAGCCCGGAGGGGGACTCCTACGAGCAGTACTTC. Its translation is CSPEGDSYEQYF.